The 20 T cell receptor beta chains listed next were all sequenced from one sample in a study of CD8 T cells in Susac syndrome. An input of about 0.5 to 1 ug of RNA was subjected to reverse transcription using random hexamers. TCRdb re-called the immunoSEQ multiplex PCR reads through MiXCR, storing one row per CDR3 protein. The table lists about 53,000 distinct CDR3 sequences, roughly 94% of them singletons. The specimen was CD8+ T cells from PBMCs. These receptors were taken from a human donor with Susac syndrome.

The chain links TRBV9 to TRBJ2-3, with 10 bases fitting TRBD1. The V gene end was trimmed by 6 bases and the J gene end by 5 bases; junction bases not matched to a gene: 9. Per germline, CDR1 SGDLS and CDR2 YYNGEE. CDR3 length: 15 residues. The CDR3 region has the DNA TGTGCCAGCAACAGAGGGGACAGGGGAGTAGATACGCAGTATTTT. Translating it yields CASNRGDRGVDTQYF.

The chain uses TRBV6-4 and TRBJ1-2; 12 bases align to TRBD1. The germline V gene has CDR1 MRHNA and CDR2 SNTAGT. The CDR3 covers 14 residues. V lost 0 bases, J lost 9 bases, and 2 bases stayed unmatched. Here the CDR3 DNA reads TGTGCCAGCAGTGACTCCGGGACAGGGGGCAGCTACACCTTC. It is translated as CASSDSGTGGSYTF.

CDR3 in DNA: TGCGCCAGCAGCCCGGGACCACGTGTTCCCGGGGAGCTGTTTTTT. The encoded protein is CASSPGPRVPGELFF. The rearrangement uses TRBV5-1 and TRBJ2-2; D may correspond to TRBD1 or TRBD2 (5 bases each). CDR1 SGHRS and CDR2 YFSETQ come from the germline V gene. V was pared by 4 bases and J by 6 bases, with 16 bases between. The CDR3 contains 15 residues.

The chain combines TRBV20-1 with TRBJ1-2; no clear D. Deletions cut 5 bases from V and 3 bases from J, with 13 bases between. The CDR3 is made up of 13 amino acids. The V gene's germline CDR1 is DFQATT and CDR2 SNEGSKA (reference sequence). CDR3 sequence: CSAEAETDYGYTF. CDR3 coding DNA: TGCAGTGCTGAGGCGGAGACCGACTATGGCTACACCTTC.

This sequence joins TRBV20-1 and TRBJ1-4, with D perhaps matching TRBD1 (6 bases). Trimming pared 2 bases from V and 7 bases from J, leaving 14 bases between. The CDR3 totals 14 residues. CDR1 and CDR2 from the germline V gene are DFQATT and SNEGSKA (reference sequence). The chain's CDR3 is CSARLSGGVEKLFF. The CDR3 DNA is TGCAGTGCTAGATTATCTGGGGGCGTTGAAAAACTGTTTTTT.

The chain uses TRBV20-1 and TRBJ1-4; no reliable D call. Trimming stripped 6 bases from V and 3 bases from J, with 14 bases between. Germline CDR1 reads DFQATT; CDR2 reads SNEGSKA (reference sequence). The CDR3 contains 14 residues. The CDR3 reads CSARPVRSNEKLFF. The CDR3 bases are TGCAGTGCCCGTCCGGTCCGGTCTAATGAAAAACTGTTTTTT.

The V gene is TRBV30, the J gene TRBJ2-3; 8 positions match TRBD2. V trimming: 4 bases; J trimming: 4 bases; junction bases outside the gene matches: 7. The CDR3 runs to 14 residues. CDR1 is GTSNPN and CDR2 is SVGIG in the germline V gene (reference sequence). The DNA for the CDR3 is TGTGCCTGGACTCCGGGACTAGTTCCAGATACGCAGTATTTT. This codes for CAWTPGLVPDTQYF.

The chain is built from TRBV28 and TRBJ1-5; no clear D gene. The CDR3 contains 15 residues. V was cut by 3 bases and J by 2 bases, with 11 bases left in between. Germline V lookup: CDR1 MDHEN, CDR2 SYDVKM. CDR3 bases: TGTGCCAGCAGTTTTTTTCCGTCCGGCAATCAGCCCCAGCATTTT. This encodes CASSFFPSGNQPQHF.

The genes are TRBV5-6 and TRBJ1-2; TRBD1 matches at 10 bases. Losses at the gene ends were 3 bases for V and 3 bases for J; bases not matched to a gene: 5. The CDR3 runs to 15 residues. Germline CDR1 is SGHDT and CDR2 is YYEEEE. CDR3 residues: CASSSAGTGDYGYTF. The CDR3 DNA is TGTGCCAGCAGCTCAGCCGGGACAGGGGACTATGGCTACACCTTC.

J is TRBJ1-2 and V is TRBV29-1; D gene ambiguous. The CDR3 runs 12 residues. The germline gives CDR1 SQVTM, CDR2 ANQGSEA. With 6 bases removed from V and 3 bases from J, the gap between germline ends came to 11 bases. The CDR3 DNA is TGCAGCGTCCTAGAACCAGACTATGGCTACACCTTC. This translates into CSVLEPDYGYTF. Using reference TRBV29-1 and TRBJ1-2 for the parts outside the CDR3, the full variable domain is SAVISQKPSRDICQRGTSLTIQCQVDSQVTMMFWYRQQPGQSLTLIATANQGSEATYESGFVIDKFPISRPNLTFSTLTVSNMSPEDSSIYLCSVLEPDYGYTFGSGTRLTVV.

The chain has TRBV7-9 and TRBJ1-1; no definite D call. CDR1 is SEHNR, CDR2 FQNEAQ, per germline (reference sequence). The CDR3 runs to 15 residues. Trimming stripped 4 bases from V and 0 bases from J, with 12 bases between. The CDR3 region is CASSSGRTLNTEAFF. Written as DNA, the CDR3 is TGTGCCAGCAGCTCTGGACGGACCTTGAACACTGAAGCTTTCTTT.

This clonotype was counted once. The chain carries TRBV5-1 and TRBJ2-7; tentative D call: TRBD2 (6 bases). V gave up 0 bases and J gave up 3 bases, with 10 bases separating them. CDR1 is SGHRS and CDR2 is YFSETQ in the germline V gene. The CDR3 consists of 14 residues. The DNA for the CDR3 is TGCGCCAGCAGCTTGGTGGACGGGGGCTACGAGCAGTACTTC. Amino acid sequence: CASSLVDGGYEQYF.

The rearrangement uses TRBV27 and TRBJ1-1, with D perhaps TRBD1 (5 bases). The length of the CDR3 is 15 residues. Trimming removed 6 bases from V and 1 base from J, with 15 bases in between. Germline V gives CDR1 MNHEY, CDR2 SMNVEV (reference sequence). The CDR3 coding sequence is TGTGCCAGCAGACTAGGCGGGGCAGGGAACACTGAAGCTTTCTTT. Its translation: CASRLGGAGNTEAFF.

The rearrangement links TRBV5-6 to TRBJ1-2, with no clear D. The CDR3 loop spans 16 amino acids. Germline CDR1 is SGHDT and CDR2 is YYEEEE. The germline V and J ends were trimmed by 0 bases and 1 base, with 13 bases remaining between them. CDR3 amino acids: CASSLDTSFRNYGYTF. The DNA for the CDR3 is TGTGCCAGCAGCTTGGATACCAGCTTCCGTAACTATGGCTACACCTTC.

This clonotype has only one observation. The chain uses TRBV10-3 and TRBJ2-3; a weak D match, TRBD2 (7 bases). From germline, CDR1 is ENHRY and CDR2 SYGVKD. V was trimmed by 6 bases and J by 0 bases, leaving 19 bases between them. CDR3 length: 17 residues. The CDR3: CAIRDFGGGGSTDTQYF. The CDR3 coding sequence is TGTGCCATCAGAGACTTTGGAGGGGGGGGGAGCACAGATACGCAGTATTTT.

V is TRBV4-3 and J is TRBJ1-6; D is unresolved. In germline, CDR1 is LGHNA, CDR2 YSLEER. This CDR3 is 14 amino acids long. Trimming took off 0 bases at V and 6 bases at J, with 6 bases between the two ends. The CDR3 region is CASSQDRLNSPLHF. For the CDR3, the DNA is TGCGCCAGCAGCCAAGACAGGCTTAATTCACCCCTCCACTTT.

The V gene is TRBV30, the J gene TRBJ2-1; 9 bases map to TRBD2. Germline CDR1 is GTSNPN and CDR2 is SVGIG (reference sequence). This CDR3 contains 15 residues. The junction had 4 bases not matched to a gene; V was cut back by 0 bases and J by 4 bases. For the CDR3, the DNA is TGTGCCTGGAGTGTATTTAGCGGGGGATACAATGAGCAGTTCTTC. It is translated as CAWSVFSGGYNEQFF.

This clonotype occurred once. The chain carries TRBV9 and TRBJ1-2; D not certain. V lost 0 bases, J lost 8 bases, and 20 bases lay in between. This CDR3 region has 16 residues. Germline lookup yields CDR1 SGDLS and CDR2 YYNGEE. The CDR3 is CASSVVERAVLDGYTF. For the CDR3, the DNA is TGTGCCAGCAGCGTAGTGGAGCGGGCAGTCCTAGACGGCTACACCTTC.

The V and J genes are TRBV6-2 or TRBV6-3 and TRBJ1-5; D is unclear. The germline V and J ends were trimmed by 2 bases and 1 base, with 15 bases remaining between them. The germline V gene has CDR1 MNHEY and CDR2 SVGEGT. The CDR3 loop spans 17 amino acids. The CDR3 protein is CASSYDGDYLSNQPQHF. The CDR3 DNA follows: TGTGCCAGCAGTTACGACGGGGATTACTTGAGCAATCAGCCCCAGCATTTT.

Remarks on this clonotype: Its ends do not fully match the called genes, so a read error is possible. The gene calls are TRBV13 and TRBJ2-2; 7 positions match TRBD2. CDR3 length: 13 residues. Germline V gene sequence: CDR1 PRHDT, CDR2 FYEKMQ (reference sequence). The CDR3 reads CANSSGGSGELFF. The CDR3 DNA sequence: TGTGCCAACAGCTCGGGAGGTTCCGGGGAGCTGTTTTTT.